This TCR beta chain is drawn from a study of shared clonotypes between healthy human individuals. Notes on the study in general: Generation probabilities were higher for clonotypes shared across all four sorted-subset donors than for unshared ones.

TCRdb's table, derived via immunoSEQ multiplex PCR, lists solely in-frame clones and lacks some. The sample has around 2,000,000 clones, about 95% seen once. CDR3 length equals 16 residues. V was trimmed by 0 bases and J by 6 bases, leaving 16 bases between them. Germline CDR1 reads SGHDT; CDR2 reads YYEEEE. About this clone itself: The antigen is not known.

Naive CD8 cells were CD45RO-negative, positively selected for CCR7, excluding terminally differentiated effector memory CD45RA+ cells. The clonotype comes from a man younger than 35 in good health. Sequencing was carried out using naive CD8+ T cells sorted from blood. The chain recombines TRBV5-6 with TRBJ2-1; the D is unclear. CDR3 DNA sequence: TGTGCCAGCAGCTTGGTCGTGACATTCGGCGGCAATGAGCAGTTCTTC. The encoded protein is CASSLVVTFGGNEQFF.